A single sample is the source of the 20 T cell receptor beta chains below, sequenced in a study of blood T cells in healthy people across ages (dated by TCRdb to between 2015 and 2016). The method was 5' RACE. TCRdb records Illumina HiSeq 2500 as the sequencer. A second PCR of roughly 7 to 11 cycles was performed with a sample-barcoded 5' primer and a J-beta primer mix. TCRdb reprocessed the public reads (quality trimming at Q25 with fastp, clone calling with MiXCR) and kept in-frame beta chains. Rows are combined by CDR3 protein, so each entry shows the most common genes and DNA. The sample data list more than 650,000 distinct CDR3 sequences, and 22% of these were observed just once. Approximately 20% of the sample lies in the top ten. Material: blood. The receptors here all came from a man aged 70 or older in good health.

The chain uses TRBV5-1 and TRBJ2-4; 10 bases are a match to TRBD2. CDR1 is SGHRS and CDR2 is YFSETQ in the germline V gene. Trimming cost V 0 bases and J 7 bases; bases outside gene matches: 4. This CDR3 is 15 amino acids long. CDR3 sequence: CASSLEAGGTNIQYF. CDR3 bases: TGCGCCAGCAGCTTGGAAGCGGGAGGGACGAACATTCAGTACTTC.

The rearrangement joins TRBV7-6 to TRBJ1-1; D gene uncertain. V shed 4 bases and J shed 2 bases, with 17 bases lying between them. The germline V gene has CDR1 SGHVS and CDR2 FNYEAQ. This CDR3 contains 16 residues. In DNA form, the CDR3 reads TGTGCCAGCAGCTCCCTAGGAGGATACCCCAACACTGAAGCTTTCTTT. Protein product: CASSSLGGYPNTEAFF.

This clonotype was counted between two and nine times. The V call is TRBV7-3, the J call TRBJ2-3; 8 nucleotides align to TRBD2. CDR1 is SGHTA and CDR2 is FQGTGA in the germline V gene. Unmatched junction bases numbered 4, after V lost 5 bases and J lost 0 bases. The CDR3 is made up of 15 amino acids. The CDR3 DNA reads as TGTGCCAGCAGCATAGCGGGGCTTAGCACAGATACGCAGTATTTT. Protein sequence: CASSIAGLSTDTQYF.

V usage is TRBV5-1 and J usage is TRBJ1-1, with D possibly being TRBD1 (5 bases). The germline gives CDR1 SGHRS, CDR2 YFSETQ. The ends were cut back, 4 bases at V and 0 bases at J, with 13 bases in the middle. CDR3 length: 15 residues. CDR3 in amino acids: CASSAYGAVNTEAFF. The DNA for the CDR3 is TGCGCCAGCAGCGCCTACGGGGCGGTGAACACTGAAGCTTTCTTT.

This rearrangement joins TRBV7-2 to TRBJ2-7, with TRBD1 identical over 10 bases. The CDR3 consists of 15 residues. Trimming at V came to 2 bases and at J to 4 bases, leaving 5 bases not matched to a gene. Germline CDR1 is SGHTA and CDR2 is FQGNSA. The DNA for the CDR3 is TGTGCCAGCAGCTTACCGACAGGGGGCCGGTACGAGCAGTACTTC. It yields the protein CASSLPTGGRYEQYF.

The chain links TRBV27 to TRBJ2-6; TRBD1 might be the D (6 bases). This CDR3 has 16 amino acids. Deletions cut 8 bases from V and 0 bases from J, with 14 bases between. Germline V gives CDR1 MNHEY, CDR2 SMNVEV (reference sequence). The CDR3 coding sequence is TGTGCCAGCTTCCGGGACACTCCCTCTGGGGCCAACGTCCTGACTTTC. This encodes CASFRDTPSGANVLTF.

This clonotype appeared a few times. The chain is built from TRBV20-1 and TRBJ2-1; 15 bases align to TRBD2. In germline, CDR1 is DFQATT, CDR2 SNEGSKA (reference sequence). Germline trimming cut 1 base from V and 9 bases from J; bases unmatched to any gene: 16. The CDR3 is made up of 19 amino acids. The CDR3 DNA follows: TGCAGTGCTAGAGGGACTCTAGAGAGGGGACTAGCGGGAGGAACTGAGCAGTTCTTC. Translating gives CSARGTLERGLAGGTEQFF.

The rearrangement links TRBV29-1 to TRBJ2-3; no clear D gene. V shed 8 bases and J shed 3 bases, with 12 bases lying between them. Germline V gene sequence: CDR1 SQVTM, CDR2 ANQGSEA. This CDR3 has 12 residues. The CDR3 nucleotides read TGCAGCACAAGTATATCGACAGATACGCAGTATTTT. This translates into CSTSISTDTQYF.

The CDR3 reads CASSSLRQPQHF. As DNA, the CDR3 is TGCGCCAGCAGCTCCTTAAGGCAGCCCCAGCATTTT. The chain carries TRBV5-1 and TRBJ1-5; D is unresolved. The CDR3 extends over 12 amino acids. Germline V gene data show CDR1 as SGHRS and CDR2 as YFSETQ. Trimming left V 3 bases short and J 7 bases short, with 8 bases between.

In the case of this clonotype: This clone may be a read error of a much larger clone one base away. The CDR3: CASSLDRANTKAFF. DNA for the CDR3: TGTGCCAGCAGCCTGGACAGGGCAAACACTAAAGCTTTCTTT. The chain is built from TRBV7-2 and TRBJ1-1, with TRBD1 identical over 8 bases. This CDR3 has 14 residues. Per germline, CDR1 SGHTA and CDR2 FQGNSA.

The V gene is TRBV7-2, the J gene TRBJ2-3; 8 bases are a match to TRBD1. CDR3 size: 14 residues. The V segment lost 5 bases and the J segment 3 bases; nucleotides outside the gene matches: 4. The germline CDR1 and CDR2 sequences are SGHTA and FQGNSA. The CDR3 region is CASSDTGGTDTQYF. CDR3 nucleotides: TGTGCCAGCAGCGATACAGGGGGGACAGATACGCAGTATTTT.

In the case of this clonotype: This clone may be a read error of a much larger clone one base away. This chain links TRBV5-1 with TRBJ2-6; a possible D gene is TRBD2 (5 bases). The CDR3 is 15 amino acids. Germline V CDR1 and CDR2: SGHRS, YFSETQ. In DNA form, the CDR3 reads TGCGCCAGCAGCTCGGACGGAATGAGGGCCAACGCCCTGACTTTC. It yields the protein CASSSDGMRANALTF.

This clonotype was observed a few times. The chain joins TRBV7-7 to TRBJ2-3; the D is unclear. The V end lost 1 base, the J end lost 2 bases, and 10 bases lay between the germline ends. The V gene's germline CDR1 is SSHAT and CDR2 FNYEAQ (reference sequence). This CDR3 has 15 amino acids. The chain's CDR3 is CASSLGPSNTDTQYF. CDR3 coding DNA: TGTGCCAGCAGCTTAGGCCCCTCGAACACAGATACGCAGTATTTT.

This rearrangement joins TRBV28 to TRBJ1-3; maybe TRBD1 (6 bases). V shed 8 bases and J shed 2 bases, with 16 bases lying between them. This CDR3 contains 15 residues. The germline V gene has CDR1 MDHEN and CDR2 SYDVKM. In DNA, the CDR3 is TGTGCCAGCGGCCCGCCCGGGACACCTGGAAACACCATATATTTT. Translated: CASGPPGTPGNTIYF.

The rearrangement joins TRBV29-1 to TRBJ2-7; 9 nucleotides align to TRBD1. CDR1 is SQVTM and CDR2 is ANQGSEA in the germline V gene. V shed 5 bases, J shed 2 bases, and the junction held 4 bases outside the gene matches. There are 13 residues in the CDR3. CDR3: CSVKTGGAYEQYF. In DNA, the CDR3 is TGCAGCGTTAAAACAGGGGGCGCCTACGAGCAGTACTTC.

The genes are TRBV29-1 and TRBJ2-7, with TRBD2 matching 12 bases. With the DNA end fitting TRBJ2-1 better, the J assignment may be wrong. This CDR3 region has 13 residues. Germline CDR1 SQVTM, CDR2 ANQGSEA. The CDR3 region has the DNA TGCAGCCTTACTAGCGGGGGGTTGGGTGAGCAGTTCTTC. It specifies CSLTSGGLGEQFF.

This clonotype was found a few times. V is TRBV7-8 and J is TRBJ2-5, with a weak D call TRBD2 (5 bases). The germline V gene has CDR1 SGHVS and CDR2 FQNEAQ. V dropped 1 base and J dropped 5 bases, with 17 bases sitting between them. This CDR3 region has 16 residues. CDR3 bases: TGTGCCAGCAGCTTAGGGGAGTTAGGTTTTTGGGAGACCCAGTACTTC. Protein product: CASSLGELGFWETQYF.

For this clonotype: A much larger clonotype is one base distant, so this may be a read error. The chain carries TRBV29-1 and TRBJ1-1; unclear D gene. CDR1 and CDR2 (germline): SQVTM, ANQGSEA. Trimming took off 3 bases at V and 1 base at J, with 6 bases between the two ends. The CDR3 is made up of 12 amino acids. DNA of the CDR3: TGCAGCGTTGATTCAGGGAACACTGAAGCTTTCTTT. Translating it yields CSVDSGNTEAFF.

This clonotype was seen only a few times. This sequence joins TRBV6-5 and TRBJ1-1, with TRBD1 as a possible D gene (6 bases). The V and J ends lost 6 bases and 0 bases respectively, with 17 bases between them. The CDR3 loop spans 16 amino acids. Germline V gene lookup returns CDR1 MNHEY and CDR2 SVGAGI. The CDR3 loop reads CASRSSTGTMNTEAFF. The DNA of the CDR3 is TGTGCCAGCAGGTCCTCAACAGGGACAATGAACACTGAAGCTTTCTTT.

The chain combines TRBV12-3 or TRBV12-4 with TRBJ2-1, with a possible D match to TRBD2 (5 bases). The CDR3 runs to 14 residues. V was shortened by 3 bases and J by 8 bases, with 14 bases between the two germline ends. The CDR3 sequence: CASSFVSGYDEQFF. The CDR3 coding sequence is TGTGCCAGCAGTTTTGTCTCGGGGTACGATGAGCAGTTCTTC.